This T cell receptor beta chain was captured in a study of blood T cell repertoires in COVID-19. The length of the CDR3 is 15 residues. The germline CDR1 and CDR2 sequences are MNHEY and SVGAGI. Trimming cost V 6 bases and J 8 bases; bases outside gene matches: 15. Clones were sequenced by immunoSEQ multiplex PCR, and TCRdb holds only the in-frame ones, with some missing. This sample carries more than 200,000 clones, roughly 91% of them seen once, and the ten largest clones take 7% to 9%. The clonotype was recovered from a man between 25 and 39 years old in a cohort exposed to, infected with or recovered from COVID-19 (not recorded which). The chain joins TRBV6-5 to TRBJ1-2; 7 bases fit TRBD1. The sequencing sample was made of PBMCs or T cells enriched from blood (not recorded which). This CDR3 is CASSPGAITGVGYTF. The CDR3 nucleotides read TGTGCCAGCAGCCCGGGCGCCATTACAGGGGTCGGCTACACCTTC.